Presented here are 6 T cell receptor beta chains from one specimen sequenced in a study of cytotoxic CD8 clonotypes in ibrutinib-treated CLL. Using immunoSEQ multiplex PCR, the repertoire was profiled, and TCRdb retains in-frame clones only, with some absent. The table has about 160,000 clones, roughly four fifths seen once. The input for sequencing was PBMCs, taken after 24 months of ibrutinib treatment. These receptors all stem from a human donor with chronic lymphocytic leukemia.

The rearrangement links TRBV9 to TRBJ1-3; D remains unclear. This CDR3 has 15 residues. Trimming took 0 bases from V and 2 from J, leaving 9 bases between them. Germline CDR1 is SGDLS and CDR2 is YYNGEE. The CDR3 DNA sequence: TGTGCCAGCAGCGTAGGTGGCAACCCTGGAAACACCATATATTTT. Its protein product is CASSVGGNPGNTIYF.

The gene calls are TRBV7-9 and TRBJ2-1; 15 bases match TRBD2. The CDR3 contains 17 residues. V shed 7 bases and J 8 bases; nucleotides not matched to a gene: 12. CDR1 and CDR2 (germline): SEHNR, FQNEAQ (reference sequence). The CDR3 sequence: CASTRGTSGGFYHEQFF. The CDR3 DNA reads TGTGCCAGCACCCGAGGGACTAGCGGGGGGTTTTACCATGAGCAGTTCTTC.

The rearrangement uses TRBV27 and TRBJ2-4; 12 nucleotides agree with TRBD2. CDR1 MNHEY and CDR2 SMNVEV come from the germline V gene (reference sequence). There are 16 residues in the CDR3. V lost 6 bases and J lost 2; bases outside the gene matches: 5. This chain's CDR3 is CASRTWTSGTKNIQYF. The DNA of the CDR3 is TGTGCCAGCAGAACCTGGACTAGCGGGACCAAAAACATTCAGTACTTC.

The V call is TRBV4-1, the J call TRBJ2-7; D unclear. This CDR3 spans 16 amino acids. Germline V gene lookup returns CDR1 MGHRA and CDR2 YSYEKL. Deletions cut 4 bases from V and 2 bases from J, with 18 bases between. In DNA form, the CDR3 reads TGCGCCAGCAGCCCCGAGAGCTTATTACCTACCTACGAGCAGTACTTC. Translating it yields CASSPESLLPTYEQYF.

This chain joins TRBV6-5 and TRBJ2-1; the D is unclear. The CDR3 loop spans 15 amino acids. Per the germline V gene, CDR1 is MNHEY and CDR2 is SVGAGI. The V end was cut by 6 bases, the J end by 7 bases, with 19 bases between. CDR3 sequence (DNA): TGTGCCAGCAGCCCCGTCCCACGAGCCCTTAATGAGCAGTTCTTC. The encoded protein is CASSPVPRALNEQFF.

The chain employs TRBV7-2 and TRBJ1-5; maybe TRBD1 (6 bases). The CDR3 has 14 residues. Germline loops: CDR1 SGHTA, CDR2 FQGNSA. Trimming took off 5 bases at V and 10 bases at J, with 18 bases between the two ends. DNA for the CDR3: TGTGCCAGCAGCCTACAGGGTGGCGGGGTCCCCCAGCATTTT. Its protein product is CASSLQGGGVPQHF.